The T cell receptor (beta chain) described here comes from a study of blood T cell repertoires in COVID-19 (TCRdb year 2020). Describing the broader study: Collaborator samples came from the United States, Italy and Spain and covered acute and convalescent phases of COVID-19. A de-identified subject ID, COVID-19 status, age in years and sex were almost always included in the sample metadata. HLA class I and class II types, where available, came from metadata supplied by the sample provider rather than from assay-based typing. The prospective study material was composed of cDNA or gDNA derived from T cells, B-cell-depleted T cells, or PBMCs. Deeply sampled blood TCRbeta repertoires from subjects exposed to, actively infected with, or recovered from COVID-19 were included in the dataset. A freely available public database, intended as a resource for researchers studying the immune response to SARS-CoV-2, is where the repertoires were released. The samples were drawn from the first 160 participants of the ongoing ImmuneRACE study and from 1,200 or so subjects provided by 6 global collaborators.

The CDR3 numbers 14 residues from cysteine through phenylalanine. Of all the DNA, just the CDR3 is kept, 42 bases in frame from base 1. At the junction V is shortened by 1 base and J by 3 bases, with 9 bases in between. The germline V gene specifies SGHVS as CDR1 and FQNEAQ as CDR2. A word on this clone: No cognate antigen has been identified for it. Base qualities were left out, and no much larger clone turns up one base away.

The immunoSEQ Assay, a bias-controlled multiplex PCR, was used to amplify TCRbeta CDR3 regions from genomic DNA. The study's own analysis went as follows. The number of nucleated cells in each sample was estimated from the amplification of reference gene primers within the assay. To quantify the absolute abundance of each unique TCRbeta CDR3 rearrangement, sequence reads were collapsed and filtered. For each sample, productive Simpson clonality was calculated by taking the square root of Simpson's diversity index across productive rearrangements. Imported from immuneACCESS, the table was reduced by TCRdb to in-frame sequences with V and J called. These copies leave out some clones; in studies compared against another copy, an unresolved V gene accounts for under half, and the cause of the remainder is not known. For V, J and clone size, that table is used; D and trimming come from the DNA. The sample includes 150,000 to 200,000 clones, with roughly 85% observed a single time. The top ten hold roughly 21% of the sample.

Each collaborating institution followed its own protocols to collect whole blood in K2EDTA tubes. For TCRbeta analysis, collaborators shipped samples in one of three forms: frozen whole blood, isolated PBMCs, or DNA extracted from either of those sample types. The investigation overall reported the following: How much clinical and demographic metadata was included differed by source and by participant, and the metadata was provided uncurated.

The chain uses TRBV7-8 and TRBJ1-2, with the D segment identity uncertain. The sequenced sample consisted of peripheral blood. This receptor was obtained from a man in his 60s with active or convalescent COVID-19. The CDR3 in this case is CASSLGVSYYGYTF. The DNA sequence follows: TGTGCCAGCAGCTTAGGTGTCAGTTACTATGGCTACACCTTC.